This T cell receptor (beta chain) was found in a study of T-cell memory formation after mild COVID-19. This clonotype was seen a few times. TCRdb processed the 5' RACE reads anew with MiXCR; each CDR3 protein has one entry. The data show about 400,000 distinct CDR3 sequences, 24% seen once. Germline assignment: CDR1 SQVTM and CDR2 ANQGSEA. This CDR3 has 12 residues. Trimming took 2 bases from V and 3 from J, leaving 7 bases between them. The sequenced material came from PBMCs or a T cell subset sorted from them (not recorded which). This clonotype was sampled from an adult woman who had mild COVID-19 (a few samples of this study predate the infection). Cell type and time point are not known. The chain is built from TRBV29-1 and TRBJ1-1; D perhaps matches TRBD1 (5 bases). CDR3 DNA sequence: TGCAGCGTTGAAAGGGGCGACACTGAAGCTTTCTTT. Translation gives CSVERGDTEAFF.